This T cell receptor beta chain emerged from a study of lymphopenia after photon versus proton radiotherapy. The CDR3 consists of 15 residues. Turning to this clone: What it binds is not known.

Here immunoSEQ multiplex PCR was the method, and the copy in TCRdb shows in-frame clones only, minus some. The table lists fewer than 30,000 clones, roughly 80% of them singletons. General study points: Oligoclonal CD8+ Temra expansion after nadir drove photon patients' diversity drop.

This rearrangement joins TRBV12-2 to TRBJ2-2; TRBD1 reflects the table's D call only, with no check against the DNA. TRBV12-2 is described as a pseudogene. This receptor was obtained from a woman in her forties or fifties with pancreatic cancer. The input for sequencing was peripheral blood, taken from a patient treated with photon-based radiotherapy. In DNA, the CDR3 is TGTGCAAGTCGCTTAGGGTCTGAGACAACCGGGGAGCTGTTTTTT. This encodes CASRLGSETTGELFF.